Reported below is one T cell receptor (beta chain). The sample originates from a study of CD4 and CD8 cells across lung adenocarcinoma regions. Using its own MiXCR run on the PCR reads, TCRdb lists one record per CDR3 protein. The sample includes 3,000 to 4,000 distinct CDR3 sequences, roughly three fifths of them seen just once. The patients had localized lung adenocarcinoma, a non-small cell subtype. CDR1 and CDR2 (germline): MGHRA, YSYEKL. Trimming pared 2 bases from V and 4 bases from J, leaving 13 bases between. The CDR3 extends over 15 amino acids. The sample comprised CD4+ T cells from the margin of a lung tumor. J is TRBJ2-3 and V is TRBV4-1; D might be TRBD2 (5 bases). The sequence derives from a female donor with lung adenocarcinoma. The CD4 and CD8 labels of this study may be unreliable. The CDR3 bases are TGCGCCAGCAGCCAAAGCGGCCTCGGGCCAGATACGCAGTATTTT. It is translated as CASSQSGLGPDTQYF.